The sequence of this T cell receptor (beta chain) was determined in a study of OX40 agonist ivuxolimab in advanced cancers. Whole-study context: Patients were roughly 83% male with ages roughly 20 to 80, mean 60. A partial response was reached by three patients: one with hepatocellular carcinoma and two with cutaneous melanoma.

Study-level points and caveats: Compared with CD4+, CD8+ T cells on average had more expanded clones. In the 0.1-3.0 mg/kg groups, partial responders showed among the lowest expansion.

The germline V gene encodes CDR1 SGHRS and CDR2 YFSETQ. Trimming pared 5 bases from V and 1 base from J, leaving 6 bases between. The CDR3 loop spans 12 amino acids. Only in-frame clones appear in the TCRdb table, and some are missing; sequencing was by immunoSEQ multiplex PCR. Of some 78,000 clones listed, 88% are singletons. About this clone: The antigen is unknown.

The origin of this receptor is an adult with an advanced solid tumor such as melanoma, head and neck, liver or kidney cancer. This material consisted of CD4+ or CD8+ T cells sorted from blood, taken in a trial of the OX40 agonist ivuxolimab. The J gene is TRBJ1-1, the V gene TRBV5-1; D remains unclear. The chain's CDR3 is CASRDTNTEAFF. The DNA for the CDR3 is TGCGCCAGCAGAGACACGAACACTGAAGCTTTCTTT. Variable domain in full (rest from reference TRBV5-1 and TRBJ1-1): KAGVTQTPRYLIKTRGQQVTLSCSPISGHRSVSWYQQTPGQGLQFLFEYFSETQRNKGNFPGRFSGRQFSNSRSEMNVSTLELGDSALYLCASRDTNTEAFFGQGTRLTVV.